This is a list of T cell receptor beta chains from one sample in a study of T cells in Graves' hyperthyroidism and ophthalmopathy. TCRdb passed the multiplex PCR reads through MiXCR, listing each CDR3 protein once. The sample lists some 270,000 distinct CDR3 sequences; almost 25% were seen once. The sequenced material came from blood. The receptors come from a woman aged 40 to 50 with Graves' ophthalmopathy. Both conserved end residues are trimmed from each CDR3.

J gene	V gene	CDR3 protein
TRBJ1-1	TRBV6-1	ASRDRATNTEAF
TRBJ2-2	TRBV28	ASSGRGYTGELF
TRBJ2-2	TRBV14	ASSQYRPNTGELF
TRBJ2-7	TRBV27	ASRTLMGSYEQY
TRBJ1-5	TRBV7-8	ASSLVWRNSNQPQH
TRBJ1-2	TRBV5-1	ASSSGHQGNYGYT
TRBJ2-7	TRBV5-1	ASSIGHSSYEQY
TRBJ1-1	TRBV28	ASSFRQTNTEAF
TRBJ2-7	TRBV11-2	ASSPSGEDSYEQY
TRBJ2-2	TRBV3-1	ASSTQWEGNTGELF
TRBJ1-3	TRBV7-9	ASSLPGRSGNTIY
TRBJ2-7	TRBV12-3/TRBV12-4	ASSSRDITYEQY
TRBJ1-1	TRBV5-1	ASSGRQGRTEAF
TRBJ2-4	TRBV11-2	ASSLVTGTGNIQY
TRBJ1-2	TRBV6-5	ASTEGRVNYGYT
TRBJ1-5	TRBV6-5	ASSGTGDVQPQH
TRBJ2-7	TRBV28	ASSLTQTYEQY
TRBJ2-7	TRBV28	ASYDRGRYEQY
TRBJ2-3	TRBV6-5	ASSYSRTGSDTQY
TRBJ2-7	TRBV2	ASNTNRGTYEQY
TRBJ2-5	TRBV10-2	ASSTHGLALETQY
TRBJ1-2	TRBV2	ASRHGQGASGYT
TRBJ2-5	TRBV10-3	AISDRTSGRETQY
TRBJ1-1	TRBV6-1	ASRQYLDTEAF
TRBJ1-2	TRBV9	ASSAYGTNYGYI
TRBJ2-2	TRBV25-1	ASSNRGPAGELF
TRBJ1-1	TRBV6-1	ASSDRDRGTEAF
TRBJ2-7	TRBV20-1	SARDFQSYEQY
TRBJ2-3	TRBV6-1	ASSPQDTDTQY
TRBJ2-7	TRBV6-1	ASSDPGQSYEQY
TRBJ2-7	TRBV28	ASSHILWGRDSYEQY
TRBJ2-4	TRBV29-1	SVTLVGVAKNIQY
TRBJ2-7	TRBV11-2	ASSVLAGYEQY
TRBJ2-7	TRBV20-1	SARDGADSEQY
TRBJ2-7	TRBV19	ASSRSSDYEQY
TRBJ1-2	TRBV5-1	ASSLDGTGKANYGYT
TRBJ2-1	TRBV5-1	ASSLSGRFGGQNEQF
TRBJ1-6	TRBV30	AWTPGESPLH
TRBJ2-5	TRBV20-1	SARRSGGQETQY
TRBJ1-3	TRBV28	ATFTHSGNTIY
TRBJ1-5	TRBV12-3/TRBV12-4	ASSLGNNQPQH
TRBJ1-2	TRBV11-2	ASSLERGGNYGYT
TRBJ2-7	TRBV11-2	ASSSTVGPYEQY
TRBJ1-2	TRBV30	AWSVHTRGLGYT
TRBJ2-7	TRBV28	ASRGASGTEY
TRBJ2-7	TRBV12-3/TRBV12-4	ASSAQGATYEQY
TRBJ1-1	TRBV20-1	SATQGVVSTEAF
TRBJ2-4	TRBV28	ASSPLETKNIQY
TRBJ2-4	TRBV28	ASEGGWAKNIQY
TRBJ2-7	TRBV28	ASTGTMASYEQY